This T cell receptor beta chain was obtained from a study of T cells in Graves' hyperthyroidism and ophthalmopathy (dated by TCRdb to between 2018 and 2021). A note on the overall study: Peripheral blood was sampled at the time of initial diagnosis, prior to any treatment. In addition, the study compared T-cell repertoires in thyroid tissue and in blood from six Graves' hyperthyroidism patients. According to the paper, TCR Vbeta CDR3 sequencing was carried out on 120 to 150 peripheral blood samples, which came from 40 to 45 ophthalmopathy, under 80 hyperthyroidism and around 17 progressor patients. Once sampling was done, hyperthyroidism patients were given methimazole at a starting dose of 30 mg daily, whereas ophthalmopathy patients were given high-dose intravenous methylprednisolone. The roughly 100 discovery patients were randomly divided into training and test sets at a 7:3 ratio. Whether ophthalmopathy could be predicted prospectively was tested in an independent validation cohort made up of roughly 19 hyperthyroidism patients plus 17 patients who later progressed to ophthalmopathy. A discovery cohort of about 95 patients, approximately 44 with Graves' ophthalmopathy and approximately 55 with stable Graves' hyperthyroidism, was used to find distinguishing TCR V-J signatures.

Points the paper makes about the study in general: In validation, the model predicted progression to ophthalmopathy with 55% to 71% sensitivity and around 72% specificity, a median of roughly seven months before onset. Blood samples also contained most of the expanded thyroid clonotypes (frequency above 0.001), which suggests that blood repertoires may reflect thyroid immune responses. Sample size was not statistically predetermined, and investigators were not blinded to group allocation. Ophthalmopathy was separated from stable hyperthyroidism by a 13 V-J signature model, with around 90% sensitivity and about 81% specificity obtained in cross-validation and 80%/75% obtained in testing.

Worth noting for this clonotype: What this receptor recognizes is not known. Base qualities are not recorded, but no much larger clone differs from it by a single base.

In the ophthalmopathy patients, disease was moderately to severely active, with a Clinical Activity Score of 3 or more, a NOSPECS grade of 4 or more, and a duration of less than 3 months. Any patient with an uncontrolled infection, another autoimmune disease, pregnancy or lactation was excluded. Clinical symptoms, serum thyroxine and TRAb, thyroid ultrasound, and orbital computed tomography formed the basis for the diagnoses. Ficoll-Paque density gradient centrifugation was used to isolate PBMCs from about 9 ml of fresh peripheral blood. Total RNA was extracted with Trizol reagent, and quality was checked on an Agilent 2100 Bioanalyzer. The TCR beta CDR3 regions were amplified from the RNA transcripts. A first-round RT-PCR of the TCR CDR3 used the HTBI primer set with the Qiagen OneStep RT-PCR kit. Libraries were constructed in a second round of multiplex PCR, after which size selection and purification were performed. Paired-end sequencing of the libraries was performed with 100 bp reads on an Illumina HiSeq2000. Under the source paper's analysis protocol: SOAPnuke was used to process the raw data, throwing out any read that contained adapters or uncalled bases, had a mean Phred below 15, or lacked an exact constant-primer or identifier match. COPE v1.2.5 was used to merge high-quality paired reads, and clonotypes were defined as unique nucleotide sequences. Clonotypes were aligned to IMGT TRBV, TRBD and TRBJ reference segments using MiTCR v1.1. Only V-J combinations with frequency above 0.0001, covering about 99% of repertoires, were analysed. A TCS score was defined as the ratio of F50 (clonal expansion) to E x V (chaos), with BLOSUM62-based TCRdist applied between CDR3 peptides within each V-J. Welch's t-statistics and random forest reduced approximately 520 V-J features to roughly 13, which were used in a naive Bayes classifier (R e1071). Clones were called with MiXCR by TCRdb after fastp trimmed the public reads at Q25, and only in-frame beta chains were retained. Identical CDR3 proteins give one entry, which carries the most common genes and DNA. TCRdb, not the original authors, processed these V and J calls. The sample yields under 600,000 distinct CDR3 sequences; roughly 16% were counted once. The ten largest clonotypes hold more than 3% of the sample.

CDR1 is given as DFQATT and CDR2 as SNEGSKA, both from the germline V gene (reference sequence). V was cut back by 1 base and J by 4 bases, leaving a gap of 15 bases between them. The CDR3 has 15 amino acids, counting the end cysteine and phenylalanine. Of the read, only the CDR3 DNA is kept; its 45 bases are in frame from base 1. The chain uses TRBV20-1 and TRBJ2-3; matching of 6 bases hints at TRBD2 as the D gene. Sequences were obtained from blood. The receptor was isolated from a woman aged 40-49 years with Graves' ophthalmopathy. In nucleotide form, the sequence is TGCAGTGCTAGAGTTCGGTCGGGAGTTTCAGATACGCAGTATTTT. It specifies CSARVRSGVSDTQYF.